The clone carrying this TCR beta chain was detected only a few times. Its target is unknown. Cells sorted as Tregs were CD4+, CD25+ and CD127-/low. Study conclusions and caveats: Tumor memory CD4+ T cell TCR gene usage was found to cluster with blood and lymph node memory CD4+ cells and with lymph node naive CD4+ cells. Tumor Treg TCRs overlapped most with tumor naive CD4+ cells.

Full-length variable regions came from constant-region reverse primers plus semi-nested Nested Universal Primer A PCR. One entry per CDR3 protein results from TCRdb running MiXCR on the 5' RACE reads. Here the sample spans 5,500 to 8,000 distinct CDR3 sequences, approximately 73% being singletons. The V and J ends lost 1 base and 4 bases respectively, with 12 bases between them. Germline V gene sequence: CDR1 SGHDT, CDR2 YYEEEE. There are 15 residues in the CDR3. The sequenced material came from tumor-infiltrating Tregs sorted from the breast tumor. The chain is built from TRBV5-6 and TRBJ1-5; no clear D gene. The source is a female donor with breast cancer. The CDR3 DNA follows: TGTGCCAGCAGCTTGCTCCGCGGTGGGAATCAGCCCCAGCATTTT. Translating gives CASSLLRGGNQPQHF.